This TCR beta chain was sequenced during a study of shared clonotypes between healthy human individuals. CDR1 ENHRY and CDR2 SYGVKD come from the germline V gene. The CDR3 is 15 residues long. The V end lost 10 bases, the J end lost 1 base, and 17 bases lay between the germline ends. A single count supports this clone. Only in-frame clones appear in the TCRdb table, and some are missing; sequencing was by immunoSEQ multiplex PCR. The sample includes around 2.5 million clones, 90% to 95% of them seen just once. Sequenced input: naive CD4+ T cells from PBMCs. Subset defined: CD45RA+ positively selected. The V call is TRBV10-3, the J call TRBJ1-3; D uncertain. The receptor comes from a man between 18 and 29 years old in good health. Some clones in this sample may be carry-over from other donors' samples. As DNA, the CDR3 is TGTGCCAGCCGGACCCCGGCTCAATCTGGAAACACCATATATTTT. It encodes CASRTPAQSGNTIYF.